This T cell receptor (beta chain) was captured in a study of cytomegalovirus exposure and HLA in healthy donors. Study-wide results and limits: Judged likely to be a sequencing artifact was a cluster of highly shared sequence variants.

As for this clone: The target antigen is unknown.

Germline loops: CDR1 SGHVS, CDR2 FNYEAQ. The CDR3 sequence is 15 residues long. V shed 7 bases and J 0 bases; nucleotides not matched to a gene: 7. A multiplex PCR was run with 60 Vbeta primers and 13 Jbeta primers. In the original workflow: It was a later analysis that counted 79 million or so unique TCR beta chains, of which 8.5 million to 12 million were shared. The table came from immunoSEQ multiplex PCR; TCRdb's copy has only in-frame clones and leaves some out. V and J calls plus clone size are reproduced from that table; the DNA served to infer D and trimming. The sample has some 38,000 clones, 68% seen once; the top ten hold around 4%.

The sequencing sample was made of PBMCs. This sequence originates from a man in his forties in good health and CMV-seronegative. The gene calls are TRBV7-6 and TRBJ2-7; 9 positions match TRBD1. CDR3 sequence: CASTQGTGSSYEQYF. The DNA of the CDR3 is TGTGCCAGCACCCAAGGGACAGGGAGCTCCTACGAGCAGTACTTC.